The subject of this entry is one TCR beta chain. The antigen this receptor binds is unknown. The sample holds no much larger clone one base away, and base qualities are not on file. The High Capacity cDNA Reverse Transcription Kit was used to reverse transcribe all of the isolated RNA, meaning that expressed TCRB transcripts were what got sequenced. Deep immunoSEQ sequencing was performed on naive, central memory and regulatory T cell samples, with an average of roughly 3.6 million total reads per sample. Sorted cells were lysed in RLT buffer, and RNA was extracted using DNase-treated RNeasy Micro or Mini kits according to cell number. To prevent cross-contamination, each cell subset was processed individually, whereas patient and healthy donor samples were processed jointly. TCRB sequences were amplified from cDNA with the immunoSEQ multiplex PCR, producing 87-bp fragments spanning the CDR3 region. Sequencing of the amplicons was done on the Illumina HiSeq platform. The study's processing was this. PCR bias was computationally corrected using synthetic template baselines, reads within Hamming distance 2 were collapsed, and singletons that could not be merged were discarded. By aligning reads against IMGT, V, D and J genes, CDR3 length, and insertions or deletions at six rearrangement sites were assigned. Within each subset, clonotype counts were normalized to sorted cell number, and only after that were true diversity and Gini coefficients computed with the tcR R package. Repertoire sharing was quantified using the overlap coefficient calculated on TCRB nucleotide sequences. TCRdb holds this immuneACCESS table with in-frame rearrangements only. Some clones are missing; in checked studies, unresolved V genes explain under half, and the rest has no known cause. V and J calls plus clone size are reproduced from that table; the DNA served to infer D and trimming. The sample data list 23,000 or so clones, and roughly two thirds of these were observed just once. The ten top clones hold around 4% of the sample.

From each donor, a single peripheral blood sample of roughly 0.11 L on average was drawn into heparinised tubes. Naive, central memory, regulatory and stem cell-like memory CD4+ T cells were sorted on a BD FACSAria II using a panel including CD45RO, CCR7, CD25, CD127, CD95 and CD27. A purity above 95% was achieved for all sorted populations. PBMCs were separated immediately by Lymphoprep density gradient centrifugation and were stained directly, without being cultured. So that batch effects would be minimized, each experiment stained and sorted samples in pairs, pairing one healthy donor with one patient. These data are taken from a study of beta chain features in type 1 diabetes (dated by TCRdb to between 2018 and 2020). At the level of the whole study: Mean age, gender distribution, total cell number and subset yield were not different between patients and healthy donors. Across all samples, 107,917,701 sorted cells were examined, and cell number per subset correlated strongly with RNA yield. In the study, recently diagnosed type 1 diabetes patients and matched healthy donors were compared on the TCRB repertoires of their sorted circulating CD4+ T cell subsets. Naive and central memory subsets were obtained from all 28 donors, but regulatory and stem cell-like memory subsets were isolated from only 8 patients and 8 healthy donors. What the work shows at the level of the full study, not this receptor alone: PCR might favor shorter templates, but patient and control samples were amplified and corrected together, so any skew would affect both groups equally. Only small numbers of individuals were included in the HLA sub-analyses, which left unresolved whether HLA type had any influence on TCRB rearrangement. Naive, central memory and regulatory TCRB repertoires appeared to be more alike among patients than among healthy donors. Because cDNA was sequenced instead of genomic DNA, activated cells with high expression could be over-represented, although the groups did not differ in activation or CD3 levels. Fewer insertions and more nucleotide deletions at VDJ recombination sites were observed in patients with type 1 diabetes, implying thymic rearrangement abnormalities. A moderate but significant shortening of TCRB CDR3 length was observed in type 1 diabetes patients in all four CD4+ subsets.

For this chain, trimming is 0 bases at the V end and 6 bases at the J end, and the number of junction bases without a gene match is 7. The germline V gene provides CDR1 SGDLS and CDR2 YYNGEE. There are 15 amino acids in the CDR3, from cysteine to phenylalanine inclusive. Of the read, only the CDR3 DNA is kept; its 45 bases are in frame from base 1. This TCR came from a man aged 18 to 35 with type 1 diabetes. The chain joins TRBV9 to TRBJ2-7, and TRBD2 aligns with 9 junction nucleotides. Specimen: Tregs from blood. Interpreted using the paper, the cell subset or site label stands for: regulatory CD4+ T cells. Here is the DNA: TGTGCCAGCAGCGTAGCGGTAGCGGGAGTAGCCGAGCAGTACTTC. It codes for CASSVAVAGVAEQYF.